Reported below is one T cell receptor beta chain. Its antigen is unidentified. This entry belongs to a study of radiation and T cells in renal cell carcinoma. Study-level results: Irradiated tumors had higher TCR clonality than control tumors. Irradiated tumors held more dominant CDR3 motifs than control tumors.

Stated treatment: treatment-naive control, cytoreductive nephrectomy. Control samples are tumors resected by cytoreductive nephrectomy without prior radiation. Sequenced control tumors were from about a dozen males and 4 females, median age approximately 53. With 0 bases removed from V and 4 bases from J, the gap between germline ends came to 13 bases. The CDR3 is 16 residues long. The germline V gene encodes CDR1 LGHNA and CDR2 YSLEER. Assay used: immunoSEQ multiplex PCR; TCRdb lists only in-frame clones, some missing. Of some 10,000 clones in the sample, approximately 60% were seen once. V usage is TRBV4-3 and J usage is TRBJ2-1; maybe TRBD1 (6 bases). This TCR came from a man aged 60-69 years with renal cell carcinoma. The specimen comprised tumor tissue, sampled from a patient whose treatment was nephrectomy without radiotherapy. Written as DNA, the CDR3 is TGCGCCAGCAGCCAAGATATCCGTCAGGGGTACAATGAGCAGTTCTTC. Its translation: CASSQDIRQGYNEQFF.